This T cell receptor beta chain was sequenced during a study of cytomegalovirus exposure and HLA in healthy donors. Study results and limitations: A later analysis found most CMV-associated TCR beta chains apparently HLA-restricted.

At the time of sampling, donors were nominally healthy, though unrecorded immune exposures were likely. Concerning this clone itself: Its antigen remains unidentified.

Researchers ran the PCR with 60 Vbeta and 13 Jbeta primers. The repertoire was sequenced with immunoSEQ multiplex PCR; TCRdb's copy has only in-frame clones and lacks some. Among around 120,000 clones, around 80% were seen once, and the ten largest hold over 3%. The CDR3 extends over 14 amino acids. Germline assignment: CDR1 SGDLS and CDR2 YYNGEE. Trimming removed 0 bases at V and 4 bases at J, with 9 bases between. Sequencing used PBMCs. This chain uses TRBV9 with TRBJ2-3; TRBD2 is a possible D gene (5 bases). The TCR comes from a woman aged 40 to 50 in good health and CMV-seronegative. The CDR3 DNA is TGTGCCAGCAGCGTAGTGGACTGGGCAGATACGCAGTATTTT. Amino acids: CASSVVDWADTQYF.